The entry below gives a single T cell receptor beta chain sequence along with its context. Antigen specificity is unknown. This sample was taken from a study of post-analysis software for immune sequencing data. Study-wide results and limits: F measure showed strong co-clustering of same-batch samples. Included in a set of five TRBV segments more frequent in patients than controls were TRBV5-6, TRBV5-1 and TRBV20-1.

Each TCR beta cDNA library carried unique molecular identifiers. TCRdb called the PCR reads again in MiXCR, with one record for every CDR3 protein. The sample holds 750,000 to 950,000 distinct CDR3 sequences, 46% seen once. This CDR3 has 17 residues. Germline loops: CDR1 MNHEY, CDR2 SMNVEV (reference sequence). Specimen: blood. This clonotype was obtained from a girl between 5 and 17 years old with multiple sclerosis. This rearrangement joins TRBV27 to TRBJ2-1; possibly TRBD1 or TRBD2 for D (5 bases each). The J call may be in error: the DNA end matches TRBJ2-7 better. CDR3 bases: TGTGCCAGCAGTTTATTAACAGGACCTAGCTCCTACAATGAGCAGTACTTC. Translation: CASSLLTGPSSYNEQYF.